This entry is about one T cell receptor beta chain. Its antigen is unidentified. These data are taken from a study of monozygotic twins with inflammatory bowel disease. Study results and caveats: Immunosuppressive treatment differences may have increased patient repertoire variability. Lower sharing of clonotypes with other individuals was seen in IBD patients than in healthy twins. This was most marked in patients showing signs of disease activity.

This CDR3 spans 15 amino acids. Germline V gives CDR1 ENHRY, CDR2 SYGVKD. Reanalyzing the 5' RACE reads, TCRdb keeps one entry per CDR3 protein, without DNA. The listing contains about 160,000 distinct CDR3 sequences. Collection of an approximately 2.6 ml blood sample took place per donor. Total RNA isolation used whole blood (no T cell sorting was performed). The receptor was isolated from a human donor with ulcerative colitis or Crohn's disease, or a healthy co-twin of an affected twin (not recorded which). Sequenced sample: blood. This rearrangement joins TRBV10-3 to TRBJ2-7; TCRdb selects TRBD1, and the lack of DNA leaves this call unchecked. The CDR3 loop is CAISGTSTSVDEQYF.